This T cell receptor beta chain was sequenced for a study of OX40 agonist ivuxolimab in advanced cancers. As for the study in general: Patients assigned to dose escalation were diagnosed with hepatocellular carcinoma, melanoma, renal cell or head and neck cancer.

The assay was immunoSEQ multiplex PCR, and TCRdb's table has in-frame clones only and misses some. Of approximately 100,000 clones detected, 84% appear once; the ten largest clones hold less than 5.5%. V was pared by 4 bases and J by 0 bases, with 18 bases between. CDR1 is SGHAT, CDR2 FQNNGV, per germline. The CDR3 is 17 amino acids. The chain joins TRBV11-2 to TRBJ2-5, with TRBD1 as a possible D gene (8 bases). This sample comprised CD4+ or CD8+ T cells sorted from blood, obtained in a trial of the OX40 agonist ivuxolimab. This sequence was found in an adult with an advanced solid tumor such as melanoma, head and neck, liver or kidney cancer. The CDR3 spells CASSSRDRRGYQETQYF. DNA for the CDR3: TGTGCCAGCAGCTCCCGGGACAGGCGGGGGTACCAAGAGACCCAGTACTTC.